This TCR beta chain was profiled in a study of blood T cell repertoires in COVID-19. Study-wide background: Acute and convalescent COVID-19 samples came from the United States, Italy and Spain. The cDNA or gDNA used as material had been derived from T cells, B-cell-depleted T cells, or PBMCs.

Germline V gene lookup returns CDR1 SGHTA and CDR2 FQGTGA. The ends were cut back, 5 bases at V and 1 base at J, with 11 bases in the middle. This CDR3 comprises 14 residues. Methods used by the authors: Reference gene primer amplification gave nucleated cell count estimates. TCRdb keeps only in-frame clones here, not all; method: immunoSEQ multiplex PCR. The DNA was the basis for D and trimming; V, J and clone size are from that table. The repertoire holds 120,000 to 150,000 clones, with more than 70% as singletons. Sequenced material: peripheral blood. The receptor's source is a woman aged 50 to 60 with acute or convalescent COVID-19. The gene calls are TRBV7-3 and TRBJ1-1; the D is unclear. The CDR3 reads CASSHSGENTEAFF. DNA for the CDR3: TGTGCCAGCAGCCATTCGGGAGAGAACACTGAAGCTTTCTTT.